The 23 T cell receptor beta chains given below trace back to one sample, sequenced in a study of blood T cells in healthy people across ages. PCR was performed a second time for about 6 to 12 cycles using a sample-barcoded 5' primer and a J-beta primer mix. TCRdb called the 5' RACE reads again in MiXCR, with one record for every CDR3 protein. Of 980,000 or so distinct CDR3 sequences listed, roughly 52% were seen once; the top ten hold roughly 13%. Sequenced material: blood. All receptors come from a man aged 25-45 years in good health.

This clonotype was recorded at least ten times. The chain is built from TRBV24-1 and TRBJ2-7; D uncertain. Germline V CDR1 and CDR2: KGHDR, SFDVKD. V lost 0 bases to trimming and J lost 3 bases, with 14 bases between them. The CDR3 has 16 residues. CDR3 DNA sequence: TGTGCCACCAGTGATTTGGCAGATCGATCTAGCTACGAGCAGTACTTC. This encodes CATSDLADRSSYEQYF.

This chain connects TRBV6-2 or TRBV6-3 to TRBJ2-1; 7 bases are a match to TRBD1. CDR1 is MNHEY, CDR2 SVGEGT, per germline. V trimming: 5 bases; J trimming: 8 bases; junction bases outside the gene matches: 12. The CDR3 sequence is 15 residues long. CDR3 amino acids: CASSVDRANPYEQFF. The DNA for the CDR3 is TGTGCCAGCAGTGTCGACAGGGCAAATCCATATGAGCAGTTCTTC.

The chain is built from TRBV5-5 and TRBJ2-1; 10 nucleotides match TRBD1. Germline-derived CDR1 and CDR2 are SGHKS and YYEKEE (reference sequence). Trimming took 4 bases from V and 2 from J; bases not matched to a gene: 6. The length of the CDR3 is 16 residues. CDR3 nucleotides: TGTGCCAGCAGCCCGGGAGGGACAGGGGCCTACAATGAGCAGTTCTTC. Its protein product is CASSPGGTGAYNEQFF.

This clonotype came up many times. V and J are TRBV7-9 and TRBJ2-7; D gene ambiguous. Germline V gene sequence: CDR1 SEHNR, CDR2 FQNEAQ (reference sequence). V shed 2 bases and J shed 5 bases, with 7 bases lying between them. The CDR3 totals 12 residues. CDR3 amino acids: CASSLSEDEQYF. The CDR3 DNA reads TGTGCCAGCAGCTTATCCGAGGACGAGCAGTACTTC.

The J gene is TRBJ2-3, the V gene TRBV6-5, with 8 bases aligning to TRBD2. After removal of 4 bases from V and 3 bases from J, the junction contained 6 bases not matched to a gene. Germline loops: CDR1 MNHEY, CDR2 SVGAGI. This CDR3 is built from 15 residues. This CDR3 reads CASSLRGTRTDTQYF. CDR3 nucleotide sequence: TGTGCCAGCAGTTTGAGGGGGACTAGGACAGATACGCAGTATTTT.

J is TRBJ2-7 and V is TRBV4-2, with 9 bases that match TRBD1. The J call is in doubt because the DNA end fits TRBJ2-5 better. This CDR3 is built from 14 residues. Germline lookup yields CDR1 LGHNA and CDR2 YNFKEQ. The CDR3 region has the DNA TGTGCCAGCAGCCAATGGACAGGGGATGCGACCCAGTACTTC. Amino acid sequence: CASSQWTGDATQYF.

There are a few counts of this clonotype. The rearrangement links TRBV5-1 to TRBJ2-3, with 7 bases that match TRBD2. From germline, CDR1 is SGHRS and CDR2 YFSETQ. The CDR3 runs to 19 residues. Losses at the gene ends were 2 bases for V and 0 bases for J; bases not matched to a gene: 15. The CDR3 is CASSFRASGGKTSTDTQYF. CDR3 coding DNA: TGCGCCAGCAGCTTTCGGGCTAGCGGAGGTAAAACTAGCACAGATACGCAGTATTTT.

This clonotype has a handful of counts. The chain joins TRBV9 to TRBJ2-7; D not resolved. Germline lookup yields CDR1 SGDLS and CDR2 YYNGEE. V was clipped by 0 bases and J by 3 bases, with 13 bases between them. The CDR3 has 15 residues. CDR3: CASSVEAGNVYEQYF. CDR3 nucleotide sequence: TGTGCCAGCAGCGTAGAGGCAGGAAACGTCTACGAGCAGTACTTC.

The chain is built from TRBV2 and TRBJ1-2; maybe TRBD1 (6 bases). The CDR3 totals 14 residues. V was shortened by 7 bases and J by 0 bases, with 12 bases between the two germline ends. Looked up from germline, CDR1 is SNHLY and CDR2 is FYNNEI. The CDR3 region has the DNA TGTGCCAGCACCACCGACAGGACTAACTATGGCTACACCTTC. It is translated as CASTTDRTNYGYTF.

The gene calls are TRBV6-5 and TRBJ2-5, with D uncertain. The CDR3 loop spans 16 amino acids. V lost 7 bases to trimming and J lost 6 bases, with 24 bases between them. Germline values: CDR1 MNHEY, CDR2 SVGAGI. The CDR3 DNA reads as TGTGCCAGCACCCCTGGTCCGGGTAGTATTACGAAGACCCAGTACTTC. Protein: CASTPGPGSITKTQYF.

This clonotype was counted between two and nine times. The chain is built from TRBV6-1 and TRBJ1-1; D unclear. The CDR3 is 14 amino acids. The V gene's germline CDR1 is MNHNS and CDR2 SASEGT. The V end was cut by 1 base, the J end by 1 base, with 7 bases between. This chain's CDR3 is CASSEGTENTEAFF. CDR3 in DNA: TGTGCCAGCAGTGAAGGGACGGAGAACACTGAAGCTTTCTTT.

The rearrangement links TRBV3-1 to TRBJ1-2; D is unresolved. The V gene lost 2 bases and the J gene lost 1 base, with 8 bases spanning the gap. The CDR3 runs to 14 residues. The germline V gene encodes CDR1 LGHDT and CDR2 YNNKEL (reference sequence). CDR3 DNA sequence: TGTGCCAGCAGCCAACCTACGAGTAACTATGGCTACACCTTC. This gives the protein CASSQPTSNYGYTF.

This clonotype has ten or more counts. This chain joins TRBV2 and TRBJ2-3, with D unresolved. From germline, CDR1 is SNHLY and CDR2 FYNNEI. The CDR3 is 13 amino acids. The CDR3 reads CVCLADGTDTQYF. CDR3 in DNA: TGTGTCTGCCTCGCCGACGGGACAGATACGCAGTATTTT.

This clonotype was counted between two and nine times. This chain links TRBV7-9 with TRBJ1-4, with D perhaps matching TRBD1 (5 bases). Germline values: CDR1 SEHNR, CDR2 FQNEAQ (reference sequence). This CDR3 spans 15 amino acids. The germline V and J ends were trimmed by 1 base and 5 bases, with 11 bases remaining between them. DNA for the CDR3: TGTGCCAGCAGCTTAGACGGGGGAAGGAATGAAAAACTGTTTTTT. Amino acid sequence: CASSLDGGRNEKLFF.

This clonotype occurred a few times. The J gene is TRBJ2-7, the V gene TRBV9; 7 positions agree with TRBD1. Germline V CDR1 and CDR2: SGDLS, YYNGEE. The CDR3 runs 15 residues. V lost 0 bases and J lost 0; bases outside the gene matches: 3. Here the CDR3 DNA reads TGTGCCAGCAGCGTAGCCGGGACAGACTCCTACGAGCAGTACTTC. Protein: CASSVAGTDSYEQYF.

V and J are TRBV6-6 and TRBJ1-2; D may be TRBD1 (5 bases). The CDR3 has 15 residues. CDR1 is MNHNY and CDR2 is SVGAGI in the germline V gene (reference sequence). V gave up 2 bases and J gave up 4 bases, with 14 bases separating them. The CDR3 nucleotides are TGTGCCAGCAGTTACGGGCAGGGTTCAGGCTATGGCTACACCTTC. The encoded protein is CASSYGQGSGYGYTF.

The chain joins TRBV3-1 to TRBJ1-5; D is unresolved. Germline CDR1 and CDR2: LGHDT and YNNKEL (reference sequence). The ends were cut back, 1 base at V and 5 bases at J, with 6 bases in the middle. The CDR3 runs 13 residues. DNA of the CDR3: TGTGCCAGCAGCCAAGTAATGGATCAGCCCCAGCATTTT. Amino acid sequence: CASSQVMDQPQHF.

This chain connects TRBV4-3 to TRBJ2-1; D not resolved. The V and J ends lost 0 bases and 7 bases respectively, with 16 bases between them. There are 16 residues in the CDR3. The germline V gene encodes CDR1 LGHNA and CDR2 YSLEER. CDR3 residues: CASSQETTQMRNEQFF. DNA for the CDR3: TGCGCCAGCAGCCAAGAGACGACTCAAATGAGAAATGAGCAGTTCTTC.

The chain has TRBV11-2 and TRBJ1-5; D is undetermined. V lost 2 bases and J 1 base, leaving 9 bases between the germline ends. In germline, CDR1 is SGHAT, CDR2 FQNNGV. This CDR3 is built from 15 residues. The CDR3 protein is CASSLSDKSNQPQHF. The DNA for the CDR3 is TGTGCCAGCAGCTTAAGTGACAAAAGCAATCAGCCCCAGCATTTT.

This chain joins TRBV4-3 and TRBJ1-1; D not resolved. Germline CDR1 LGHNA, CDR2 YSLEER. This CDR3 spans 14 amino acids. V gave up 1 base and J gave up 3 bases, with 9 bases separating them. The CDR3 loop is CASSQVTQDTEAFF. In DNA form, the CDR3 reads TGCGCCAGCAGCCAAGTTACCCAGGACACTGAAGCTTTCTTT.

The rearrangement joins TRBV12-3 or TRBV12-4 to TRBJ2-7; D perhaps matches TRBD2 (5 bases). CDR3 size: 14 residues. The V end was cut by 3 bases, the J end by 5 bases, with 14 bases between. The CDR3 coding sequence is TGTGCCAGCAGTTTGAGGCGGGTCCAGAACGAGCAGTACTTC. Amino acid sequence: CASSLRRVQNEQYF.

The V and J genes are TRBV4-3 and TRBJ1-2, with TRBD1 matching 8 bases. The CDR3 has 16 residues. V gave up 3 bases and J gave up 7 bases; unmatched junction bases: 13. Germline V CDR1 and CDR2: LGHNA, YSLEER. This CDR3 is CASSQELQGAIAGYTF. As DNA, the CDR3 is TGCGCCAGCAGCCAGGAGCTCCAGGGGGCGATTGCTGGCTACACCTTC.

The rearrangement uses TRBV20-1 and TRBJ2-1; 9 nucleotides align to TRBD2. This CDR3 is 13 amino acids long. The V gene end was trimmed by 1 base and the J gene end by 9 bases; junction bases not matched to a gene: 4. Per germline, CDR1 DFQATT and CDR2 SNEGSKA (reference sequence). DNA for the CDR3: TGCAGTGCTAGAGTAGCGGGGGCCCGTGAGCAGTTCTTC. This translates into CSARVAGAREQFF.